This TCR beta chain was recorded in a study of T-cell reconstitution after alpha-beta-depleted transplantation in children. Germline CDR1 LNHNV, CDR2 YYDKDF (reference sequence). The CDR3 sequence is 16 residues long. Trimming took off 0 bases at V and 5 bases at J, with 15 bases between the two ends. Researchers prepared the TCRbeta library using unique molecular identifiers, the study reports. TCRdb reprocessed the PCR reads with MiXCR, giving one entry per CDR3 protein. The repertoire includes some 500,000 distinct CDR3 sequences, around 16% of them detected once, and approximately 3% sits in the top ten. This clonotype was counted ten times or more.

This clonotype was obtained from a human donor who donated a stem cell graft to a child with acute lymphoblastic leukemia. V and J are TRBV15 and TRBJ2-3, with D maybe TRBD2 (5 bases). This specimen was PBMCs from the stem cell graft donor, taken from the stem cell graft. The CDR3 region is CATSRDSDSAIDTQYF. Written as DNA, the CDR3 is TGTGCCACCAGCAGAGATTCGGATAGCGCTATAGATACGCAGTATTTT.